The clone carrying this T cell receptor (beta chain) was observed a handful of times. The antigen is not known. These data originate in a study of early T cells in non-severe SARS-CoV-2 infection. About the research overall: Sequencing of bulk RNA from unsorted whole blood was done, without chain pairing.

Individual cDNA molecules each received unique molecular identifiers attached to them. TCRdb used MiXCR to reprocess the 5' RACE reads, holding one entry per CDR3 protein. The sample holds 62,000 or so distinct CDR3 sequences, approximately 9.3% seen once. The J segment lost 3 bases and the V segment lost 4 bases, leaving 7 bases of the junction unmatched. CDR1 and CDR2 from the germline V gene are LNHNV and YYDKDF (reference sequence). CDR3 length: 15 amino acids. Findings and limits, study-wide: Anti-spike CD8 specificities were favored by VDJdb matching, whose results missed private and CD4 specificities.

The chain combines TRBV15 with TRBJ1-1, with 8 bases that match TRBD1. Sequences were obtained from whole blood. The receptor was derived from an adult who was a healthcare worker with PCR-confirmed SARS-CoV-2 infection or an uninfected control (not recorded which). CDR3 loop: CATSNSQGADTEAFF. CDR3 nucleotides: TGTGCCACCAGCAATAGTCAGGGGGCAGACACTGAAGCTTTCTTT.